This T cell receptor (beta chain) was sequenced for a study of regulatory T cells in long-lasting Graves disease. Construction of the TCR beta libraries employed iRepertoire HTBI primers in conjunction with Arm-PCR of CDR3 regions. Using its own MiXCR run on the multiplex PCR reads, TCRdb lists one record per CDR3 protein. The sample records around 500,000 distinct CDR3 sequences, roughly 13% being singletons. Time point specified: newly diagnosed GD, antithyroid drugs for less than 3 months. Making the TCR library involved RNA that had been extracted from PBMCs. Study conclusions and caveats: Owing to a sample size that was small, accuracy may have been reduced.

Trimming pared 5 bases from V and 0 bases from J, leaving 11 bases between. The CDR3 consists of 14 residues. Germline lookup yields CDR1 SGHVS and CDR2 FQNEAQ. In this sample, this clonotype turned up many times. Antigen unknown. The same sample was also used in a study of T cells in Graves' hyperthyroidism and ophthalmopathy.

Sample: peripheral blood mononuclear cells (PBMCs), taken at new diagnosis, from a patient treated with antithyroid drugs. The origin of this receptor is a man under 40 with Graves disease. This chain links TRBV7-8 with TRBJ2-7; D is undetermined. The chain's CDR3 is CASSDRALSYEQYF. The CDR3 region has the DNA TGTGCCAGCAGCGATCGGGCTCTCTCCTACGAGCAGTACTTC.